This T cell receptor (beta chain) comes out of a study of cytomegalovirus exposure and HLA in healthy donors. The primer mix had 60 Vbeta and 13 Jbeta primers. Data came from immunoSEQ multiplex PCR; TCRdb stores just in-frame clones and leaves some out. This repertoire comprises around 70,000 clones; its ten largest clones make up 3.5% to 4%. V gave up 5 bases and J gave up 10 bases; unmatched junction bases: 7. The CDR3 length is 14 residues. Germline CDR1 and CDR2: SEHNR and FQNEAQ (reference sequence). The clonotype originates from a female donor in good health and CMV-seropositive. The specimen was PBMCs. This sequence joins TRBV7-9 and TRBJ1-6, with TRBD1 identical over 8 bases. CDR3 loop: CASSARQGTSPLHF. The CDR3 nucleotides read TGTGCCAGCAGCGCGAGACAGGGGACCTCACCCCTCCACTTT.